This TCR beta chain was recovered during a study of neurological immune-mediated disorders. 2 million unsorted PBMCs were stored in RNAlater at -80 °C before RNA extraction. This clonotype was recorded many times. Its antigen is currently unknown. Study results and caveats: In HTLV-1-associated myelopathy, TCR clonal expansion was greatest, and in multiple sclerosis it was least, below healthy controls.

TCRdb reprocessed the 5' RACE reads via MiXCR and lists one record per CDR3 protein. This table has about 79,000 distinct CDR3 sequences, 13% to 15% appearing once. The TCR was taken from a woman aged 45 to 65 in good health. Sequencing input: PBMCs.

CDR3 sequence (DNA): TGCAGTGCTAGTCGGAATCCAGAGGGATGGCCCCAGCATTTT. This translates into CSASRNPEGWPQHF. The chain combines TRBV20-1 with TRBJ1-5; D gene ambiguous. The ends were cut back, 3 bases at V and 9 bases at J, with 18 bases in the middle. Germline-derived CDR1 and CDR2 are DFQATT and SNEGSKA (reference sequence). The CDR3 consists of 14 residues.